The clone carrying this T cell receptor beta chain was counted ten times or more. What it binds is not known. This entry belongs to a study of prognosis after radiotherapy for stage I lung cancer. On the study more broadly: Deemed medically inoperable were all patients with non-small cell lung cancer.

CDR3 length: 18 amino acids. V lost 6 bases, J lost 4 bases, and 12 bases stayed unmatched. The V gene's germline CDR1 is SNHLY and CDR2 FYNNEI. Study results and caveats: Patients given stereotactic body radiation therapy showed fewer unique TCR clones afterward, median 10,088 versus 6,861.

The patients, a group without prior chemotherapy, radiotherapy or other malignancies, were all node-negative on CT and PET/CT. Peripheral venous blood was drawn in approximately 6.5-milliliter volumes, with a draw taken at each of two separate time points. Amplicons of TCR beta CDR3 were generated from genomic DNA by two-round multiplex PCR. The use of primers specific to each TRBV and TRBJ gene characterized first-round PCR. TCRdb reprocessed the multiplex PCR reads via MiXCR and lists one record per CDR3 protein. Of 50,000 to 75,000 distinct CDR3 sequences listed, around 27% are singletons. This specimen consisted of PBMCs, obtained before or after stereotactic body radiation therapy (not recorded which). The receptor comes from a donor at least 50 years old with non-small cell lung cancer. The rearrangement joins TRBV2 to TRBJ2-5; 15 bases line up with TRBD2. CDR3 sequence reads: CASRDRTSGGELRETQYF. The CDR3 bases are TGTGCCAGCAGAGACAGGACTAGCGGGGGGGAGTTGAGAGAGACCCAGTACTTC.